This T cell receptor beta chain was sequenced for a study of identical twins. Broader study findings: Conclusions came from cross-sectional statistical analysis, not from following the same donors.

This clonotype has just a few counts. Its antigen is not identified. Relative to the germline gene, one junction end is altered; a read error may explain this. The CDR3 length is 14 residues. CDR1 is SSHAT and CDR2 is FNYEAQ in the germline V gene (reference sequence). Using its own MiXCR run on the 5' RACE reads, TCRdb lists one record per CDR3 protein. The sample lists fewer than 550,000 distinct CDR3 sequences, roughly an eighth seen once, with more than 0.8% in the top ten. These data were also reused for a study on yellow fever vaccine responses in identical twins.

Sample: CD4+ T cells sorted from blood. This TCR was sampled from a woman between 18 and 29 years old in good health. The rearrangement links TRBV7-7 to TRBJ2-1; D remains ambiguous. The CDR3 is CASSSEGMYNEQFF. CDR3 in DNA: TGTGCTAGCAGCTCCGAAGGAATGTACAATGAGCAGTTCTTC.